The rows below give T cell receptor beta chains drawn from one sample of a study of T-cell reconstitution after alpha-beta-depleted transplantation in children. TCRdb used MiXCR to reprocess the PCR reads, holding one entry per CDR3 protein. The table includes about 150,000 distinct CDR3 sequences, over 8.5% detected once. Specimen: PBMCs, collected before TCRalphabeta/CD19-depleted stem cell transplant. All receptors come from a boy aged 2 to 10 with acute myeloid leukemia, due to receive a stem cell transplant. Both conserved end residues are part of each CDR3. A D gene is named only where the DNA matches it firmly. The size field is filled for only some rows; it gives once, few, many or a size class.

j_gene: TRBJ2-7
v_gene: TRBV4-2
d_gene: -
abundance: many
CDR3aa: CASSQVYRGSSYEQYF
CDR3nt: TGTGCCAGCAGCCAAGTGTACCGGGGTTCATCCTACGAGCAGTACTTC

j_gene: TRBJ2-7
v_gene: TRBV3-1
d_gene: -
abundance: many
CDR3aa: CASSQDTSQGLEQYF
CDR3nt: TGTGCCAGCAGCCAAGATACATCTCAAGGGCTCGAGCAGTACTTC

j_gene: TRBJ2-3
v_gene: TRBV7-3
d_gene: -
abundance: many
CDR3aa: CASSLGGPDTQYF
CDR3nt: TGTGCCAGCAGCTTAGGGGGGCCAGATACGCAGTATTTT

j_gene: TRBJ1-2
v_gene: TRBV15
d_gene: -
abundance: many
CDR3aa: CATSRDSYGYTF
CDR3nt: TGTGCCACCAGCAGAGACAGCTATGGCTACACCTTC

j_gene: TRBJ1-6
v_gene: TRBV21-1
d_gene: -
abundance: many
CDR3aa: CASSKVGDRSYNSPLHF
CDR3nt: TGTGCCAGCAGCAAAGTCGGGGATAGGTCCTATAATTCACCCCTCCACTTT

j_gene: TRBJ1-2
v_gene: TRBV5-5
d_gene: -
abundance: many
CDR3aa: CASSPKPQSIDYGYTF
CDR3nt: TGTGCCAGCAGCCCGAAGCCACAGTCGATTGACTATGGCTACACCTTC

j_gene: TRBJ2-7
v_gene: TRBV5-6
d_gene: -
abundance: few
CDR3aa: CASGPGLASYEQYF
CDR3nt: TGTGCCAGCGGCCCCGGGCTAGCGTCCTACGAGCAGTACTTC

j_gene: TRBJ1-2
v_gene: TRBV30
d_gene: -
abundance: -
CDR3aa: CAWNHPGNYGYTF
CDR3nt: TGTGCCTGGAACCACCCGGGGAACTATGGCTACACCTTC

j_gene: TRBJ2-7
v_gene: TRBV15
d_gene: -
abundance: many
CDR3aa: CATSRELAPPNSYEQYF
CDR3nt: TGTGCCACCAGCAGAGAGCTAGCGCCCCCGAACTCCTACGAGCAGTACTTC

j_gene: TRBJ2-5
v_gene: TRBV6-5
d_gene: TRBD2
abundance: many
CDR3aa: CASSYPGTGGETQYF
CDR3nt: TGTGCCAGCAGTTACCCCGGGACGGGAGGAGAGACCCAGTACTTC

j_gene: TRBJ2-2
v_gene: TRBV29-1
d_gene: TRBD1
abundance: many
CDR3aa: CSVSGTGATGELFF
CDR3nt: TGCAGCGTATCCGGGACAGGGGCCACCGGGGAGCTGTTTTTT

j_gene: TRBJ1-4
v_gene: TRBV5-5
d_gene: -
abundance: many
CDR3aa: CASSFFVGARVLGEKLFF
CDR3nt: TGTGCCAGCAGCTTTTTTGTCGGGGCCCGAGTTCTGGGTGAAAAACTGTTTTTT

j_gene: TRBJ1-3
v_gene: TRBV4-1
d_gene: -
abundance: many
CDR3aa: CASSRDTIPSLRGNTIYF
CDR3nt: TGCGCCAGCAGCCGGGACACCATACCAAGTTTGCGTGGAAACACCATATATTTT

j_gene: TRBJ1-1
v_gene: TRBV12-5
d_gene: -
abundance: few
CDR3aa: CASGLVRGGADTEAFF
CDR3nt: TGTGCTAGTGGTTTGGTACGGGGAGGGGCCGACACTGAAGCTTTCTTT

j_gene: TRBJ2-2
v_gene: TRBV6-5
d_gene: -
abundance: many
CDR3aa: CASSTPGPTGELFF
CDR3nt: TGTGCCAGCAGTACCCCCGGCCCCACCGGGGAGCTGTTTTTT

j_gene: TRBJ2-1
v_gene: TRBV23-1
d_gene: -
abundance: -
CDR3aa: CASSVRRPSRYNEQFF
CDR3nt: TGCGCCAGCAGCGTAAGACGGCCAAGCAGATACAATGAGCAGTTCTTC

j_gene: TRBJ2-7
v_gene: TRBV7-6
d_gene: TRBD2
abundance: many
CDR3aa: CASSYQGSGRHPYEQYF
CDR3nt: TGTGCCAGCAGCTACCAAGGAAGCGGGAGGCACCCCTACGAGCAGTACTTC

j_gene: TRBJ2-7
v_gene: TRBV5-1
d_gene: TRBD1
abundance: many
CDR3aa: CASNLGTDYSYEQYF
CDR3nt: TGCGCCAGCAACCTCGGGACAGACTATTCCTACGAGCAGTACTTC

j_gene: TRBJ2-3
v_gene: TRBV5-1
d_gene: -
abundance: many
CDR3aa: CASGGSSTDTQYF
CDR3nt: TGCGCCAGCGGCGGGTCTAGCACAGATACGCAGTATTTT

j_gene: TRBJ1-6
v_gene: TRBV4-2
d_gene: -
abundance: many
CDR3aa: CASSQGGDGSPLHF
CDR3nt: TGTGCCAGCAGCCAAGGAGGGGACGGTTCACCCCTCCACTTT

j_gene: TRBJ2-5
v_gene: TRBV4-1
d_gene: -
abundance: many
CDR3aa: CASSHPEGQAGTQYF
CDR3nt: TGCGCCAGCAGCCACCCGGAGGGGCAGGCCGGGACCCAGTACTTC

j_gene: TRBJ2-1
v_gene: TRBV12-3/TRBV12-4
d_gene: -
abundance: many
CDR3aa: CASSFNRVEDEQFF
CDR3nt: TGTGCCAGCAGTTTTAACAGGGTAGAAGATGAGCAGTTCTTC

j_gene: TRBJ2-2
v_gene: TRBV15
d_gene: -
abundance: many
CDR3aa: CATSYSQGPGELFF
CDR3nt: TGTGCCACCAGCTACAGTCAAGGCCCCGGGGAGCTGTTTTTT

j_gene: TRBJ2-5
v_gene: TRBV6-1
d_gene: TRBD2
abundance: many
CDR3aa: CATLASGGIQETQYF
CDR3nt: TGTGCCACCTTGGCCAGCGGGGGGATTCAAGAGACCCAGTACTTC

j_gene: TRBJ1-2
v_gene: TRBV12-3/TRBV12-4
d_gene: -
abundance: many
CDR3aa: CASSLTGSYGYTF
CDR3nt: TGTGCCAGCAGTTTAACAGGCAGCTATGGCTACACCTTC

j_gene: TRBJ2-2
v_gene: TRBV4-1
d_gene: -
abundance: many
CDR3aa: CASSTPGRRDTGELFF
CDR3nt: TGCGCCAGCAGTACACCGGGACGGCGGGACACCGGGGAGCTGTTTTTT

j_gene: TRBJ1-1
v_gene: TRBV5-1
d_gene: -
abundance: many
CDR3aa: CASSWVGSTEAFF
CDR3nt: TGCGCCAGCAGCTGGGTGGGTTCCACTGAAGCTTTCTTT

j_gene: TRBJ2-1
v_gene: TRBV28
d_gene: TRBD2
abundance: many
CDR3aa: CASSSLTSGRTYNEQFF
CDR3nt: TGTGCCAGCAGTTCCCTAACTAGCGGCCGGACCTACAATGAGCAGTTCTTC

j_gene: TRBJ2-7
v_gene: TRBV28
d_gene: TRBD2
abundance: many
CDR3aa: CASRVTAGTSGYEQYF
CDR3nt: TGTGCCAGCAGAGTTACCGCCGGGACTAGCGGCTACGAGCAGTACTTC

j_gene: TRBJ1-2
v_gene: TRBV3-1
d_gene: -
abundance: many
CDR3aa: CASSQDRISFYGYTF
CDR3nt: TGTGCCAGCAGCCAAGACAGGATATCTTTCTATGGCTACACCTTC

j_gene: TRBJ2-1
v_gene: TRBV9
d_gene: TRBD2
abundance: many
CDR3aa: CASSQAGLAVSYNEQFF
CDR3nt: TGTGCCAGCAGCCAGGCTGGGCTAGCGGTATCCTACAATGAGCAGTTCTTC

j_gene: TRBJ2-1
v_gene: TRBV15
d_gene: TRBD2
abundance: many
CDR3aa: CATSGLAGGGNEQFF
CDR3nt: TGTGCCACCAGCGGTCTAGCGGGGGGCGGCAATGAGCAGTTCTTC

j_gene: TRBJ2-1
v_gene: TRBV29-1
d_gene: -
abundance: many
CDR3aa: CSVEEWGTGYNEQFF
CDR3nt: TGCAGCGTTGAAGAGTGGGGAACAGGGTACAATGAGCAGTTCTTC

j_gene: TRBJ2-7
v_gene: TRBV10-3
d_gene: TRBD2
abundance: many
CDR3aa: CAISEGLAGGEQYF
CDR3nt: TGTGCCATCAGTGAGGGACTAGCGGGAGGGGAGCAGTACTTC

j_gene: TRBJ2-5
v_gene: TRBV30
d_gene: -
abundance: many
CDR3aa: CAWSDPGTLKTQYF
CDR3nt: TGTGCCTGGAGTGATCCTGGGACACTAAAGACCCAGTACTTC

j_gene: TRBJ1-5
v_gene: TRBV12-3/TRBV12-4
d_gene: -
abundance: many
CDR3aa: CASSLQGSQPQHF
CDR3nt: TGTGCCAGCAGTTTACAGGGAAGTCAGCCCCAGCATTTT

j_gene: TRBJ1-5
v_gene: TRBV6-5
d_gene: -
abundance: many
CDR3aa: CASSPRMSNQPQHF
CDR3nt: TGTGCCAGCAGTCCTCGAATGAGCAATCAGCCCCAGCATTTT

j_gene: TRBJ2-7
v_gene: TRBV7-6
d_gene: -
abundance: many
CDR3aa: CASSRGFSYEQYF
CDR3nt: TGTGCCAGCAGTAGGGGCTTCTCCTACGAGCAGTACTTC

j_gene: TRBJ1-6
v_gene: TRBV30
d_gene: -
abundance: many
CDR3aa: CAWSVNSPLHF
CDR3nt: TGTGCCTGGAGTGTGAATTCACCCCTCCACTTT

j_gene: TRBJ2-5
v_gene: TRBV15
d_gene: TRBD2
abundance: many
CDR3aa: CATSGTTYQDTQYF
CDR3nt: TGTGCCACCAGCGGGACTACTTACCAAGATACCCAGTACTTC

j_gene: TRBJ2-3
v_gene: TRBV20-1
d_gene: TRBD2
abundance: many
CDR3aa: CSARDMLAGADTQYF
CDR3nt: TGCAGTGCTAGAGATATGCTAGCGGGAGCAGATACGCAGTATTTT

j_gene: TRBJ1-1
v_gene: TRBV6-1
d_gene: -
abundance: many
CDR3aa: CASRARKNTEAFF
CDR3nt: TGTGCCAGCAGAGCCCGGAAGAACACTGAAGCTTTCTTT

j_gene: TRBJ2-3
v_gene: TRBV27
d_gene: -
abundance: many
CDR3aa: CASSLMDSQDTQYF
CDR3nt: TGTGCCAGCAGTCTAATGGACAGTCAGGATACGCAGTATTTT

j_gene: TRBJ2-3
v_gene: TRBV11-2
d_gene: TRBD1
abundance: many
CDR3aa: CASSHLPGQKSTDTQYF
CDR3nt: TGTGCCAGCAGTCACCTCCCGGGACAGAAAAGCACAGATACGCAGTATTTT

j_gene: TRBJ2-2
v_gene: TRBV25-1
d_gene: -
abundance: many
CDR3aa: CASGETANTGELFF
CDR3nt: TGTGCCAGCGGGGAGACAGCGAACACCGGGGAGCTGTTTTTT

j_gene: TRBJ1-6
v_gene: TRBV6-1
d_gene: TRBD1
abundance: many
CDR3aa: CASSPLTGVNSPLHF
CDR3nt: TGTGCCAGCAGTCCCCTGACAGGGGTGAATTCACCCCTCCACTTT

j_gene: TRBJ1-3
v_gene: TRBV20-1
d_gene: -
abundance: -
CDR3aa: CSARPDAAGNTIYF
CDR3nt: TGCAGTGCTAGACCGGACGCGGCAGGAAACACCATATATTTT

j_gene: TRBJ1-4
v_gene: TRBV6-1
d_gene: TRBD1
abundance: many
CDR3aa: CASSPGQGKEKLFF
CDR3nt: TGTGCCAGCAGTCCCGGACAGGGGAAGGAAAAACTGTTTTTT

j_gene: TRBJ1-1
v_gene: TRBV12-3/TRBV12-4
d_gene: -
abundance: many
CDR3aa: CASTQWGAGWEAFF
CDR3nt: TGTGCCAGCACCCAGTGGGGGGCAGGTTGGGAAGCTTTCTTT

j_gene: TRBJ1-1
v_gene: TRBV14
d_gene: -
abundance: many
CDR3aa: CASSQGRGDTEAFF
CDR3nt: TGTGCCAGCAGCCAGGGACGGGGGGACACTGAAGCTTTCTTT

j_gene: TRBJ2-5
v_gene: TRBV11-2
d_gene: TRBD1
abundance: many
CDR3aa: CSSSSDRDETQYF
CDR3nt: TGTTCCAGCAGCTCCGACAGGGACGAGACCCAGTACTTC

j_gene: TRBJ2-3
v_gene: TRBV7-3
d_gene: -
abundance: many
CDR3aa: CASSLRPAADTQYF
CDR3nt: TGTGCCAGCAGCTTAAGGCCGGCGGCAGATACGCAGTATTTT

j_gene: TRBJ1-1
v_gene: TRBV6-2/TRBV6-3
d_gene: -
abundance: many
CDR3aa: CASSYLGGYEAFF
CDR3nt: TGTGCCAGCAGTTACTTAGGAGGATATGAAGCTTTCTTT

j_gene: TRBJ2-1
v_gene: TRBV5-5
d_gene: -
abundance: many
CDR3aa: CASSLVYGEQFF
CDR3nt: TGTGCCAGCAGCTTGGTATATGGTGAGCAGTTCTTC

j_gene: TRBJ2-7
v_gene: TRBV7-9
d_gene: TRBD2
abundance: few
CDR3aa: CASSLYTSGPYEQYF
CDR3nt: TGTGCCAGCAGCTTATATACTAGCGGTCCCTACGAGCAGTACTTC

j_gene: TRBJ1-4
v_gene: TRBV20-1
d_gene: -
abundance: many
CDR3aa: CSAREPFGRGGKLFF
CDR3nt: TGCAGTGCTAGAGAACCCTTTGGGAGGGGTGGAAAACTGTTTTTT

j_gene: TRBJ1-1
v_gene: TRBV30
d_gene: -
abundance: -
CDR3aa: CAWSVYQDRGAFF
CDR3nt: TGTGCCTGGAGTGTATATCAAGACCGGGGGGCTTTCTTT

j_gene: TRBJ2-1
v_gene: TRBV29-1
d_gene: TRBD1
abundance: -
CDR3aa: CSVDGVQGSPYNEQFF
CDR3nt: TGCAGCGTGGATGGGGTACAGGGGAGCCCCTACAATGAGCAGTTCTTC

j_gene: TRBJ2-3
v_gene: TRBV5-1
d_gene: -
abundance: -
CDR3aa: CASSSIGRPGGTDTQYF
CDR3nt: TGCGCCAGCAGCTCCATCGGACGTCCCGGGGGCACAGATACGCAGTATTTT

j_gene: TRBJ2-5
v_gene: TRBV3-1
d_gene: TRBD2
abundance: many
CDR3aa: CASSHPPGTSGRARETQYF
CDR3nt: TGTGCCAGCAGCCACCCCCCCGGGACTAGCGGGAGGGCCCGGGAGACCCAGTACTTC